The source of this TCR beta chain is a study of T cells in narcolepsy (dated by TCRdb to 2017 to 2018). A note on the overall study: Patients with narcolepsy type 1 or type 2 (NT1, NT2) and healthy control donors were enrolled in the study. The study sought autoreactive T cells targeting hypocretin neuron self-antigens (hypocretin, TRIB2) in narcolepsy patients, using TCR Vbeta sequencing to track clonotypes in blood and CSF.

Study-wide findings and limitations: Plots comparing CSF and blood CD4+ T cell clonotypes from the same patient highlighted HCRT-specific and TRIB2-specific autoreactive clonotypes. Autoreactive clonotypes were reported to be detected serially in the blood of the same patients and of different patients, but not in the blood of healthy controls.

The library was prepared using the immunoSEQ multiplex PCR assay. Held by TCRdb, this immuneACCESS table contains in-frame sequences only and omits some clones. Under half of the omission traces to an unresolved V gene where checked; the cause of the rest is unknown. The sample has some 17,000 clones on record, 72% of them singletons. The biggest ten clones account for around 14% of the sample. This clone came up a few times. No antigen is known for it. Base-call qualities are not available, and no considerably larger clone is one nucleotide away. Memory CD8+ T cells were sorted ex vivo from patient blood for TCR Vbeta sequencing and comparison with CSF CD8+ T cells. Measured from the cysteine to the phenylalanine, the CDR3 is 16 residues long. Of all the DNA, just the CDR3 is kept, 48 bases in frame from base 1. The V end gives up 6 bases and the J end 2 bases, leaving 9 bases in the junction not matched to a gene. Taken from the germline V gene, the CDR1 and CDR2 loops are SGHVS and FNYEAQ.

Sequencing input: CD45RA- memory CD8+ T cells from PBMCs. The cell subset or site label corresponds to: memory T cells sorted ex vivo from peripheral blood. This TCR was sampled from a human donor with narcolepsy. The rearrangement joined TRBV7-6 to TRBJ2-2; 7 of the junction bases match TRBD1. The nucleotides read TGTGCCAGCAGTCAGCCGGGACAGTCCAACACCGGGGAGCTGTTTTTT. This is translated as CASSQPGQSNTGELFF.